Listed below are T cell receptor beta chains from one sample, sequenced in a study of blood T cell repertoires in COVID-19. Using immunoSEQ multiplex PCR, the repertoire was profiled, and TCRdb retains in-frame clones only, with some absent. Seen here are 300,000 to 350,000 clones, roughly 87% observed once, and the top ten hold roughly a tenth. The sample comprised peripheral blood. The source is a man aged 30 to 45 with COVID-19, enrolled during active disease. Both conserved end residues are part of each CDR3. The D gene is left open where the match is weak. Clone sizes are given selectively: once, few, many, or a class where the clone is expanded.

CDR3: CASSFTAGAHTDTQYF; DNA: TGCGCCAGCAGCTTTACAGCGGGGGCTCACACAGATACGCAGTATTTT; V: TRBV5-1; D: TRBD2; size: -; J: TRBJ2-3
CDR3: CAISVTSGGSYEQYF; DNA: TGTGCCATCAGTGTTACTAGCGGGGGATCCTACGAGCAGTACTTC; V: TRBV10-3; D: TRBD2; size: -; J: TRBJ2-7
CDR3: CASSADRASETQYF; DNA: TGTGCCAGCAGTGCAGACAGAGCCTCGGAGACCCAGTACTTC; V: TRBV2; D: -; size: -; J: TRBJ2-5
CDR3: CASTTGAATEAFF; DNA: TGTGCCAGCACGACAGGGGCTGCCACTGAAGCTTTCTTT; V: TRBV2; D: TRBD1; size: -; J: TRBJ1-1
CDR3: CASSLRDRDYEQYF; DNA: TGTGCCAGCAGTCTCCGGGACAGGGACTACGAGCAGTACTTC; V: TRBV28; D: TRBD1; size: -; J: TRBJ2-7
CDR3: CAWTGGNYGYTF; DNA: TGTGCCTGGACAGGGGGCAACTATGGCTACACCTTC; V: TRBV30; D: TRBD1; size: few; J: TRBJ1-2
CDR3: CATSATGARNTIYF; DNA: TGTGCCACCAGTGCGACAGGGGCAAGAAACACCATATATTTT; V: TRBV24-1; D: TRBD1; size: -; J: TRBJ1-3
CDR3: CASSFDEKLFF; DNA: TGTGCCAGCAGCTTCGATGAAAAACTGTTTTTT; V: TRBV7-9; D: -; size: few; J: TRBJ1-4
CDR3: CASSLTVLRTGDAGNTIYF; DNA: TGTGCCAGCAGCTTAACAGTGCTTAGGACAGGGGACGCCGGAAACACCATATATTTT; V: TRBV7-9; D: TRBD1; size: -; J: TRBJ1-3
CDR3: CASSLVLSGSGNEQFF; DNA: TGTGCCAGCAGCTTAGTACTTAGCGGGAGCGGGAATGAGCAGTTCTTC; V: TRBV11-1; D: TRBD2; size: -; J: TRBJ2-1
CDR3: CASSLATGGLVYGYTF; DNA: TGCGCCAGCAGCTTGGCAACAGGGGGTTTAGTTTATGGCTACACCTTC; V: TRBV5-1; D: TRBD1; size: -; J: TRBJ1-2
CDR3: CASSSRLAGVLPDTQYF; DNA: TGTGCCAGTAGTTCTCGCCTAGCGGGAGTGCTCCCAGATACGCAGTATTTT; V: TRBV19; D: TRBD2; size: -; J: TRBJ2-3
CDR3: CASRAGTSGTGELFF; DNA: TGTGCCAGCAGGGCCGGGACTAGCGGCACCGGGGAGCTGTTTTTT; V: TRBV7-3; D: TRBD2; size: -; J: TRBJ2-2
CDR3: CASSYRQNYNSPLHF; DNA: TGTGCCAGCAGTTACCGACAGAACTATAATTCACCCCTCCACTTT; V: TRBV6-5; D: -; size: once; J: TRBJ1-6
CDR3: CASSVNLRELFF; DNA: TGTGCCAGCAGCGTGAACCTAAGGGAGCTGTTTTTT; V: TRBV11-2; D: -; size: few; J: TRBJ2-2
CDR3: CASTEGRSDTGELFF; DNA: TGTGCCAGTACGGAGGGGAGGTCGGACACCGGGGAGCTGTTTTTT; V: TRBV9; D: -; size: -; J: TRBJ2-2
CDR3: CASSLGVPGWDEQFF; DNA: TGTGCCAGCAGCCTTGGGGTGCCGGGGTGGGATGAGCAGTTCTTC; V: TRBV9; D: -; size: -; J: TRBJ2-1
CDR3: CASSRRVAGGLDEQFF; DNA: TGTGCCAGCAGCCGGCGGGTAGCGGGAGGTCTAGATGAGCAGTTCTTC; V: TRBV11-3; D: TRBD2; size: -; J: TRBJ2-1
CDR3: CASSTRQGNTIYF; DNA: TGCGCCAGCAGCACTCGACAGGGAAACACCATATATTTT; V: TRBV5-1; D: -; size: -; J: TRBJ1-3
CDR3: CASSATGFGYGYTF; DNA: TGTGCCAGCAGTGCCACAGGGTTCGGCTATGGCTACACCTTC; V: TRBV6-4; D: -; size: -; J: TRBJ1-2
CDR3: CASSMTLSDHEQYF; DNA: TGTGCCAGTAGTATGACACTCTCCGACCACGAGCAGTACTTC; V: TRBV19; D: -; size: few; J: TRBJ2-7
CDR3: CASSRQGGYEQFF; DNA: TGTGCCAGCAGTAGACAGGGGGGCTATGAGCAGTTCTTC; V: TRBV27; D: TRBD1; size: -; J: TRBJ2-1
CDR3: CASSPSSYGGGEQFF; DNA: TGTGCCAGCAGCCCCTCTTCCTACGGGGGGGGTGAGCAGTTCTTC; V: TRBV6-6; D: TRBD2; size: -; J: TRBJ2-1
CDR3: CASSHSAGSGYGYTF; DNA: TGTGCCAGCAGCCACTCCGCGGGGTCAGGGTATGGCTACACCTTC; V: TRBV7-9; D: -; size: -; J: TRBJ1-2
CDR3: CATSDPRLAGDTNEQFF; DNA: TGTGCCACCAGTGACCCGCGACTAGCGGGAGACACCAATGAGCAGTTCTTC; V: TRBV24-1; D: TRBD2; size: once; J: TRBJ2-1
CDR3: CASSYRGPSYEQYF; DNA: TGTGCCAGCAGTTACAGGGGACCTTCCTACGAGCAGTACTTC; V: TRBV28; D: TRBD1; size: once; J: TRBJ2-7
CDR3: CASSIETGSGNTIYF; DNA: TGTGCCAGTAGTATTGAGACAGGGTCTGGAAACACCATATATTTT; V: TRBV19; D: TRBD1; size: -; J: TRBJ1-3